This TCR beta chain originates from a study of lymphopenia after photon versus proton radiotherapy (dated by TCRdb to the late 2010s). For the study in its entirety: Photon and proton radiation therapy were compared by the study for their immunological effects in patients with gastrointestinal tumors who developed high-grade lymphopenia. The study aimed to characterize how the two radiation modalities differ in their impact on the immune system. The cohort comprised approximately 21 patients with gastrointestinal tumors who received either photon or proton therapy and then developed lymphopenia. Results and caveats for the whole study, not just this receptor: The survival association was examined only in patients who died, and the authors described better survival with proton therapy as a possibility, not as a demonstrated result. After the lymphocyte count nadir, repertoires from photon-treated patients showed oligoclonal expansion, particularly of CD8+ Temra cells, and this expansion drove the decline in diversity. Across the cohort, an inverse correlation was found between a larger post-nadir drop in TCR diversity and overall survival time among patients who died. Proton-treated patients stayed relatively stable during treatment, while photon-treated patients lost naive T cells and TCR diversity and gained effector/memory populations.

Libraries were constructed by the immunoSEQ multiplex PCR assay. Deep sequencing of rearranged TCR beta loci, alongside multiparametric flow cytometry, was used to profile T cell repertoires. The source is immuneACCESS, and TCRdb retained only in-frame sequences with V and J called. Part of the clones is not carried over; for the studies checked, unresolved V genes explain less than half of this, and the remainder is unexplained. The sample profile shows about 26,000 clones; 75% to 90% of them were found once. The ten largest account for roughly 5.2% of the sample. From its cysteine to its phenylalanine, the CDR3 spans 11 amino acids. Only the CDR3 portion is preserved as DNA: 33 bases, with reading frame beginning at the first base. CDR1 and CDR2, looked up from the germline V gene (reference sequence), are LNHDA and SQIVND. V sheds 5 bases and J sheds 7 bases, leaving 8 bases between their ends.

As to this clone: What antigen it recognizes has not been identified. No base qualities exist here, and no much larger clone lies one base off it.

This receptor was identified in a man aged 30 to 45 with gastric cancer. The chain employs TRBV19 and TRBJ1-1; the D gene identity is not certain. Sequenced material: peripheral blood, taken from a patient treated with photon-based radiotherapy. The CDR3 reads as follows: CASSSGVEAFF. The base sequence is TGTGCCAGTAGTTCTGGAGTTGAAGCTTTCTTT.